The clone carrying this T cell receptor (beta chain) was detected only a few times. Its antigen remains unknown. As every portion of the isolated RNA was reverse transcribed, the sequencing read expressed TCRB transcripts. The average read count of naive, central memory and regulatory T cell samples was a few million. The table came from immunoSEQ multiplex PCR; TCRdb's copy has only in-frame clones and leaves some out. The table records hundreds of thousands of clones, about an eighth of them present only once. Trimming took off 5 bases at V and 8 bases at J, with 9 bases between the two ends. The CDR3 runs 10 residues. The germline V gene has CDR1 DFQATT and CDR2 SNEGSKA (reference sequence). The data belong to a study of beta chain features in type 1 diabetes. Study in general: Examination spanned roughly 110 million sorted cells from all samples.

Overall study results and limits: Type 1 diabetes patients had TCRB CDR3s that were shorter (moderately but significantly so) in all four CD4+ subsets.

The sequence was obtained from a man aged 18 to 30 with type 1 diabetes. Sequencing was done on a sample of naive CD4+ T cells from blood. The chain couples TRBV20-1 to TRBJ1-2, with D hard to call. The CDR3 loop reads CSAGHGGYTF. The CDR3 coding sequence is TGCAGTGCTGGTCATGGGGGCTACACCTTC.